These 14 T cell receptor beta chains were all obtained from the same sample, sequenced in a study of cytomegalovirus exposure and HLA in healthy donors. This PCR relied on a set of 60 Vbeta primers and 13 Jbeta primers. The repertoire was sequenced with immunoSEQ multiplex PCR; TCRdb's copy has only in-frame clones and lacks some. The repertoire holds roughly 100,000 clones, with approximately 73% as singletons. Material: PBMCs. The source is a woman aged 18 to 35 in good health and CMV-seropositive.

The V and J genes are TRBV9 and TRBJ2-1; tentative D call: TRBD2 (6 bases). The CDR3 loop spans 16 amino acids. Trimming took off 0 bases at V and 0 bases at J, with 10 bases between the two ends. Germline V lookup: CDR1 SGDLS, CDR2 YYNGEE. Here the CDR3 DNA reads TGTGCCAGCAGCGTAGTTAGCGGAAGCTCCTACAATGAGCAGTTCTTC. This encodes CASSVVSGSSYNEQFF.

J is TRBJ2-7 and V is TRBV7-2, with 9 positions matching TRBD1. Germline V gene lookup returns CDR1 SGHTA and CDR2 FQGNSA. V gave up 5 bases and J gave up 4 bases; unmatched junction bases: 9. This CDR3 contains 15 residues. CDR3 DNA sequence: TGTGCCAGCAGCCTGGGGGGGACAGGGTATTACGAGCAGTACTTC. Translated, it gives CASSLGGTGYYEQYF.

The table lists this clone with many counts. The CDR3 DNA reads as TGTGCCAGCAGTACCCGACAGGGGATAAATCAGCCCCAGCATTTT. Translation gives CASSTRQGINQPQHF. This chain connects TRBV2 to TRBJ1-5, with 8 bases identical to TRBD1. Trimming removed 5 bases from V and 4 bases from J; junction bases left unmatched: 7. Germline V gene lookup returns CDR1 SNHLY and CDR2 FYNNEI. This CDR3 contains 15 residues.

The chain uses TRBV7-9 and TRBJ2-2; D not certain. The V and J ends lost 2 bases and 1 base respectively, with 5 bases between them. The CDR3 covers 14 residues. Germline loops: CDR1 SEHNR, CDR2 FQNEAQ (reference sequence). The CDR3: CASSLFQNTGELFF. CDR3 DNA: TGTGCCAGCAGCTTATTTCAGAACACCGGGGAGCTGTTTTTT.

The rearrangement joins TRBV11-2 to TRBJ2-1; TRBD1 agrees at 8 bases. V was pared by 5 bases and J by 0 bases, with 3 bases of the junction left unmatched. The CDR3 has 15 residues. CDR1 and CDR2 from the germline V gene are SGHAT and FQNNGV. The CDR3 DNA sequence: TGTGCCAGCAGCCTACAGGGGGGCTCCTACAATGAGCAGTTCTTC. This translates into CASSLQGGSYNEQFF. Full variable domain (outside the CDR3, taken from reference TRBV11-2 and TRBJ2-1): EAGVAQSPRYKIIEKRQSVAFWCNPISGHATLYWYQQILGQGPKLLIQFQNNGVVDDSQLPKDRFSAERLKGVDSTLKIQPAKLEDSAVYLCASSLQGGSYNEQFFGPGTRLTVL.

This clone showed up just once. The CDR3, as DNA: TGTGCCAGCAGCGTCACAGGGAACACCGGGGAGCTGTTTTTT. Translating gives CASSVTGNTGELFF. The chain combines TRBV9 with TRBJ2-2, with TRBD1 as a possible D gene (5 bases). In germline, CDR1 is SGDLS, CDR2 YYNGEE. CDR3 length: 14 amino acids. V was clipped by 2 bases and J by 1 base, with 6 bases between them.

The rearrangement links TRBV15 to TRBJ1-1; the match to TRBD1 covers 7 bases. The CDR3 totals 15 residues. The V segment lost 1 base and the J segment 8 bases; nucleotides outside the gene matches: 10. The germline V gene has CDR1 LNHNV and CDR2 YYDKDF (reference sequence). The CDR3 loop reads CATSRAGGTGAEAFF. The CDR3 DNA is TGTGCCACCAGCAGAGCTGGGGGCACAGGGGCCGAAGCTTTCTTT.

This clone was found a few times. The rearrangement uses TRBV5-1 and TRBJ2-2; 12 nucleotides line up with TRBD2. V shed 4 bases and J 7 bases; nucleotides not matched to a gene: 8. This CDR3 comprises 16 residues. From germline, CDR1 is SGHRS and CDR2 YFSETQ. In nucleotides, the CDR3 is TGCGCCAGCAGCCGGGGACTAGCGGGTTTAAACGGGGAGCTGTTTTTT. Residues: CASSRGLAGLNGELFF.

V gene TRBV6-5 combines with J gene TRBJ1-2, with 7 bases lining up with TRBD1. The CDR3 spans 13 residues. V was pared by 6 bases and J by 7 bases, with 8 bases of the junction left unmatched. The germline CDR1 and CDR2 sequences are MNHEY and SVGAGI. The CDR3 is CASSLGQGGGYTF. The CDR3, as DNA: TGTGCCAGCAGCCTTGGCCAGGGGGGTGGCTACACCTTC.

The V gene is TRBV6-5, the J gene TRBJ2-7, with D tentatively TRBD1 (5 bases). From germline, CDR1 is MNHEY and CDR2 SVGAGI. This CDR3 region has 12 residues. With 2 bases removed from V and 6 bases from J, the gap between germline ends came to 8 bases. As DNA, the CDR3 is TGTGCCAGCAGTTACCATAGGGGCGAGCAGTACTTC. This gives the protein CASSYHRGEQYF.

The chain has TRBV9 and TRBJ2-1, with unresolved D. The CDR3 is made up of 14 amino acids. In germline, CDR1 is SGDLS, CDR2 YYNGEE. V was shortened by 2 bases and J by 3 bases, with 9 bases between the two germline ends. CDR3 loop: CASSVAAIYNEQFF. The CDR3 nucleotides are TGTGCCAGCAGCGTGGCGGCTATCTACAATGAGCAGTTCTTC. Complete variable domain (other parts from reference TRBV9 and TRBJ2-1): DSGVTQTPKHLITATGQRVTLRCSPRSGDLSVYWYQQSLDQGLQFLIQYYNGEERAKGNILERFSAQQFPDLHSELNLSSLELGDSALYFCASSVAAIYNEQFFGPGTRLTVL.

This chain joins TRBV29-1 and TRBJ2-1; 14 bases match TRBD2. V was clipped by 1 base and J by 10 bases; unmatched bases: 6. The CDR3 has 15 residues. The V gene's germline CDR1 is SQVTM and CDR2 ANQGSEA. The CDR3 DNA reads TGCAGCGTTGAAGCGGGGACTAGCGGGAGTGGGGAGCAGTTCTTC. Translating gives CSVEAGTSGSGEQFF.

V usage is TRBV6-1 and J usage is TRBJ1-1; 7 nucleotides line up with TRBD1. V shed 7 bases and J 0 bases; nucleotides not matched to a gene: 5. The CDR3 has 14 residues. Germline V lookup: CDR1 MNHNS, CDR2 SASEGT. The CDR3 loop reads CASKLGGMNTEAFF. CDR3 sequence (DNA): TGTGCCAGCAAATTAGGGGGCATGAACACTGAAGCTTTCTTT.

The CDR3 region has the DNA TGTGCCAGCAGTTTGAGCCGGGGACAGGGAAGGAGAAACACTGAAGCTTTCTTT. This sequence encodes CASSLSRGQGRRNTEAFF. The chain carries TRBV28 and TRBJ1-1; TRBD1 agrees at 9 bases. The CDR3 sequence is 18 residues long. V trimming: 3 bases; J trimming: 2 bases; junction bases outside the gene matches: 13. Per the germline V gene, CDR1 is MDHEN and CDR2 is SYDVKM.